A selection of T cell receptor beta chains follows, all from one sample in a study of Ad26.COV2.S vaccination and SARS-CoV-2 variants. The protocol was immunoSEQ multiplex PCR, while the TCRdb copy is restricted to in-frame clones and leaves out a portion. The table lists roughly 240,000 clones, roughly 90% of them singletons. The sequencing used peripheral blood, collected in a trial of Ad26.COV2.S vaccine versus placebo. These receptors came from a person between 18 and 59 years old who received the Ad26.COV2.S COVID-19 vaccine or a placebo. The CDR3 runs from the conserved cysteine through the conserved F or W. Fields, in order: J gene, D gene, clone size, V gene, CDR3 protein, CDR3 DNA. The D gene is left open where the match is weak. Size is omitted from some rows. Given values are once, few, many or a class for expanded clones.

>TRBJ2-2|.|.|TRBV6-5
CASNKANTGELFF
TGTGCCAGCAACAAGGCGAACACCGGGGAGCTGTTTTTT
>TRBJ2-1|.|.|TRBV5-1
CASSLGELGSGEQFF
TGCGCCAGCAGCTTGGGGGAACTGGGGTCAGGTGAGCAGTTCTTC
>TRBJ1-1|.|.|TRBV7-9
CASSLVAANTEAFF
TGTGCCAGCAGCTTAGTGGCGGCGAACACTGAAGCTTTCTTT
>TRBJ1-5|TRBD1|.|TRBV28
CASSSGQAPARDNQPQHF
TGTGCCAGCAGTTCCGGACAGGCCCCGGCTAGGGACAATCAGCCCCAGCATTTT
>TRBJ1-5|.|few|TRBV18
CASSPAAFQPQHF
TGTGCCAGCTCACCGGCGGCTTTTCAGCCCCAGCATTTT
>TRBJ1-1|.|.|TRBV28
CASREPPGHLGTEAFF
TGTGCCAGCAGAGAGCCCCCGGGACACTTAGGTACTGAAGCTTTCTTT
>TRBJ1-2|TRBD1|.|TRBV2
CASRGTGGNGYTF
TGTGCCAGCAGGGGGACAGGAGGAAACGGCTACACCTTC
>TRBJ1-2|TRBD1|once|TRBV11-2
CASSLIQDRDYGYTF
TGTGCCAGCAGCTTAATACAGGACAGGGACTATGGCTACACCTTC
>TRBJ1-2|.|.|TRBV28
CASSRGVGGYTF
TGTGCCAGCAGCCGCGGGGTGGGGGGCTACACCTTC
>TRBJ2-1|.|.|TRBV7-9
CASSLEGLINEQFF
TGTGCCAGCAGCTTAGAAGGTCTTATCAATGAGCAGTTCTTC
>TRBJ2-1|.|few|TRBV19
CASSMWSYSYNEQFF
TGTGCCAGTAGTATGTGGTCCTACTCCTACAATGAGCAGTTCTTC
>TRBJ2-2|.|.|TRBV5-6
CASSLLGRENTGELFF
TGTGCCAGCAGCCTGTTGGGGCGGGAAAACACCGGGGAGCTGTTTTTT
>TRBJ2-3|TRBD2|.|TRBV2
CASSEAWGRVTDTQYF
TGTGCCAGCAGTGAAGCGTGGGGGAGGGTTACAGATACGCAGTATTTT
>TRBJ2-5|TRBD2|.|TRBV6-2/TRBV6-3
CASSYSKAGLARETQYF
TGTGCCAGCAGTTACTCGAAAGCCGGACTAGCGAGGGAGACCCAGTACTTC
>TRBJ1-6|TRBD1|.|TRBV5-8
CASSLNGQGNSPLHF
TGTGCCAGCAGCTTGAACGGACAGGGGAATTCACCCCTCCACTTT
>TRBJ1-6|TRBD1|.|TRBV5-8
CASSSGGTVYNSPLHF
TGTGCCAGCAGCTCTGGTGGGACAGTCTATAATTCACCCCTCCACTTT
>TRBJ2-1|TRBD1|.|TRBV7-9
CASQTGGWNEQFF
TGTGCCAGCCAGACAGGGGGATGGAATGAGCAGTTCTTC
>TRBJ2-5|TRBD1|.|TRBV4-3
CASSGTEGETQYF
TGCGCCAGCAGTGGGACAGAAGGAGAGACCCAGTACTTC
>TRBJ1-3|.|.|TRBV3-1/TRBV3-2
CASSQDLIKGSGNTIYF
TGTGCCAGCAGCCAAGATCTAATTAAGGGGTCTGGAAACACCATATATTTT
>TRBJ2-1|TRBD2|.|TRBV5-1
CASSPTSDPSYNEQFF
TGCGCCAGCAGCCCAACTAGCGACCCCTCCTACAATGAGCAGTTCTTC
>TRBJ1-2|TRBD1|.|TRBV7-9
CASSFTGENYGYTF
TGTGCCAGCAGCTTCACAGGGGAGAACTATGGCTACACCTTC
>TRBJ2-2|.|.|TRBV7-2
CASSLSGGSNTGELFF
TGTGCCAGCAGCTTATCCGGAGGGTCGAACACCGGGGAGCTGTTTTTT
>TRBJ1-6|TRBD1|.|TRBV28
CASSISGQGYNSPLHF
TGTGCCAGCAGTATCTCGGGACAGGGCTATAATTCACCCCTCCACTTT
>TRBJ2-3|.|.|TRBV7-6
CASSFGARGGTDTQYF
TGTGCCAGCAGCTTCGGAGCCCGAGGGGGCACAGATACGCAGTATTTT
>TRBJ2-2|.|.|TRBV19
CASREPGRDTGELFF
TGTGCCAGTAGGGAACCGGGACGGGACACCGGGGAGCTGTTTTTT
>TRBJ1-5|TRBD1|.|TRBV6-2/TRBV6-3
CASSYAPRDRSYSNQPQHF
TGTGCCAGCAGTTACGCCCCCCGGGACAGATCATATAGCAATCAGCCCCAGCATTTT
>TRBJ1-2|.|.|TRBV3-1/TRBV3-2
CASSHNGQNYGYTF
TGTGCCAGCAGCCATAACGGACAAAACTATGGCTACACCTTC
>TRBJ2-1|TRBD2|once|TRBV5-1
CASSPGTSGGYNEQFF
TGCGCCAGCAGCCCTGGGACTAGCGGGGGGTACAATGAGCAGTTCTTC
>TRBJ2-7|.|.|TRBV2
CASSEESGTYEQYF
TGTGCCAGCAGTGAAGAATCAGGGACCTACGAGCAGTACTTC